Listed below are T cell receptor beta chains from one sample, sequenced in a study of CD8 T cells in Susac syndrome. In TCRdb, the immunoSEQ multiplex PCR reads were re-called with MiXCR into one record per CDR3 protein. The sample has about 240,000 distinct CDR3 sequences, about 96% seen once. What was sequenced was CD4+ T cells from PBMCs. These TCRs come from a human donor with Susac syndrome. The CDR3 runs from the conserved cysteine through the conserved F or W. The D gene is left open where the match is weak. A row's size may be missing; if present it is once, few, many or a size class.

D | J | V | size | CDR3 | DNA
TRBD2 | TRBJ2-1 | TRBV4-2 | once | CASSQVLAGGNNEQFF | TGTGCCAGCAGCCAAGTTCTAGCGGGAGGGAACAATGAGCAGTTCTTC
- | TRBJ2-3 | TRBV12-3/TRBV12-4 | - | CASSFWTITDTQYF | TGTGCCAGCAGTTTTTGGACCATCACAGATACGCAGTATTTT
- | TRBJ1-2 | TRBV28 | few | CASSSGTRYGYTF | TGTGCCAGCAGCTCCGGGACACGATATGGCTACACCTTC
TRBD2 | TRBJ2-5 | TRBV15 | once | CATSRTSAQRTQYF | TGTGCCACCAGCAGGACTAGCGCTCAGAGGACCCAGTACTTC
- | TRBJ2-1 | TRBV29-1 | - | CSVDRSQSSYNEQFF | TGCAGCGTTGATAGATCACAGAGCTCCTACAATGAGCAGTTCTTC
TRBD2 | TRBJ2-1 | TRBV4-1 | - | CASSQEETSGRGNEQFF | TGCGCCAGCAGCCAAGAGGAGACTAGCGGGAGGGGAAATGAGCAGTTCTTC
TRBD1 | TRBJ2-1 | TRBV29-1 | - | CTGTESYNEQFF | TGCACCGGGACAGAATCCTACAATGAGCAGTTCTTC
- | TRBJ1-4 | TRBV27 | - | CASSLYGWGANEKLFF | TGTGCCAGCAGTTTATATGGTTGGGGGGCTAATGAAAAACTGTTTTTT
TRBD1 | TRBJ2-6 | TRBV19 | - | CASSVAGGSGANVLTF | TGTGCCAGTAGTGTCGCAGGGGGCTCTGGGGCCAACGTCCTGACTTTC
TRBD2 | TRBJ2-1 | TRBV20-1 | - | CSAPQAGLYNEQFF | TGCAGTGCGCCCCAAGCGGGGCTCTACAATGAGCAGTTCTTC
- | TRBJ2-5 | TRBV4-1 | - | CASSQEGVETQYF | TGCGCCAGCAGCCAAGAGGGGGTTGAGACCCAGTACTTC
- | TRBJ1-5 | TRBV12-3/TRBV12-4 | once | CASILGQLLGGNQPQHF | TGTGCCAGCATCCTGGGACAACTTCTAGGGGGCAATCAGCCCCAGCATTTT
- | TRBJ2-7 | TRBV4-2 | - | CASSQGQTPYEQYF | TGTGCCAGCAGCCAAGGACAGACCCCCTACGAGCAGTACTTC
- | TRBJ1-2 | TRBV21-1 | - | CASWDRYGYTF | TGTGCCAGTTGGGACCGCTATGGCTACACCTTC
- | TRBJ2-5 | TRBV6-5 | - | CASSYSSQTSLQETQYF | TGTGCCAGCAGTTACTCCAGCCAGACTTCTCTCCAAGAGACCCAGTACTTC
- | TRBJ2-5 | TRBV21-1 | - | CASSSAQRGTQYF | TGTGCCAGCAGCTCCGCCCAAAGAGGGACCCAGTACTTC
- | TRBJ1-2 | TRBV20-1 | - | CSASEGGYTF | TGCAGTGCTAGCGAGGGTGGCTACACCTTC
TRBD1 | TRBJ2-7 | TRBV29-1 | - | CSGQGRHYEQYF | TGCAGCGGACAGGGTAGGCATTACGAGCAGTACTTC
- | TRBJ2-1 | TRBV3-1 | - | CASSQVELNEQFF | TGTGCCAGCAGCCAAGTGGAACTTAATGAGCAGTTCTTC
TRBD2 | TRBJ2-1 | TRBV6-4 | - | CATLAGAYNEQFF | TGTGCCACGCTAGCGGGAGCCTACAATGAGCAGTTCTTC
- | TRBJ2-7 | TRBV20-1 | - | CSASPNFPTGEQYF | TGCAGTGCTAGCCCCAACTTCCCAACGGGCGAGCAGTACTTC
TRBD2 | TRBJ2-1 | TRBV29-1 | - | CSVGQLAGYNEQFF | TGCAGCGTTGGGCAGCTAGCGGGCTACAATGAGCAGTTCTTC
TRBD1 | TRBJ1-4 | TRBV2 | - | CASNFLQGGKLFF | TGTGCCAGCAACTTCTTACAGGGGGGAAAACTGTTTTTT
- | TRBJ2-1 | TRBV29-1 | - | CSLGVGEQFF | TGCAGCCTTGGCGTTGGTGAGCAGTTCTTC
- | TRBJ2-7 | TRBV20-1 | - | CSASPRPGQSLYEQYF | TGCAGTGCTAGTCCTCGGCCGGGCCAGTCCCTCTACGAGCAGTACTTC
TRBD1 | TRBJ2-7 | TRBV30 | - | CAWSRTGDEQYF | TGTGCCTGGAGCAGGACAGGGGACGAGCAGTACTTC
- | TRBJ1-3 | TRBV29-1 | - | CSVALKDTRNTIYF | TGCAGCGTTGCCTTGAAGGACACCCGAAACACCATATATTTT
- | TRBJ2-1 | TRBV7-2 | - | CASSYRDLVHEQFF | TGTGCCAGCAGTTATCGGGACTTAGTCCATGAGCAGTTCTTC
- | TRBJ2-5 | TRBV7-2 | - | CASSSKAGALRAQYF | TGTGCCAGCAGCTCAAAAGCGGGCGCCCTACGGGCCCAGTACTTC
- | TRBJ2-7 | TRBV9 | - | CASSVAGQYEQYF | TGTGCCAGCAGCGTAGCGGGTCAATACGAGCAGTACTTC
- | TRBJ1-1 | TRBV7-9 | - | CASSPGTPWGFF | TGTGCCAGCAGCCCCGGGACACCCTGGGGCTTCTTT
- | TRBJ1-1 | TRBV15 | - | CATSRDRGTEAFF | TGTGCCACCAGCAGAGATCGGGGAACTGAAGCTTTCTTT
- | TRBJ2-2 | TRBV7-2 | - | CASSRLRVTGELFF | TGTGCCAGCAGCCGCCTCAGGGTTACCGGGGAGCTGTTTTTT
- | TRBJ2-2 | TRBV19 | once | CASSRGIFWAGELFF | TGTGCCAGTAGTAGGGGAATCTTCTGGGCCGGGGAGCTGTTTTTT